Listed below are T cell receptor beta chains from one sample, sequenced in a study of T cells in Graves' hyperthyroidism and ophthalmopathy. TCRdb reprocessed the multiplex PCR reads via MiXCR and lists one record per CDR3 protein. This sample has around 520,000 distinct CDR3 sequences, with around a quarter found just once. The specimen was blood. These receptor sequences come from a woman aged 25 to 39 with Graves' ophthalmopathy. CDR3s include the opening cysteine and the closing phenylalanine or tryptophan. A D gene is named only where the DNA matches it firmly. Part of the rows lack a size; the others show once, few, many or a class for expanded clones.

j_call,v_call,d_call,clone_size,cdr3_aa,cdr3_nt
TRBJ2-7,TRBV24-1,TRBD1,-,CATSEATGGFHEQYF,TGTGCCACCAGTGAGGCGACAGGGGGGTTCCACGAGCAGTACTTC
TRBJ1-6,TRBV4-2,-,-,CASSHDRGGEGSPLHF,TGTGCCAGCAGCCACGACCGGGGGGGCGAGGGTTCACCCCTCCACTTT
TRBJ1-6,TRBV6-1,-,-,CASTTGRGDNSPLHF,TGTGCCAGCACCACCGGCAGGGGAGATAATTCACCCCTCCACTTT
TRBJ1-6,TRBV10-3,-,-,CAIKKGQDSPLHF,TGTGCCATCAAGAAGGGGCAGGATTCACCCCTCCACTTT
TRBJ1-5,TRBV12-3/TRBV12-4,-,-,CASSMVGSNQPQHF,TGTGCCAGCAGTATGGTGGGGAGCAATCAGCCCCAGCATTTT
TRBJ1-6,TRBV12-3/TRBV12-4,TRBD1,few,CASSLEAGTGVNSPLHF,TGTGCCAGCAGTTTAGAAGCCGGGACAGGGGTTAATTCACCCCTCCACTTT
TRBJ2-7,TRBV7-9,-,-,CASSLGGSGTYEQYF,TGTGCCAGCAGCTTAGGTGGTAGCGGAACCTACGAGCAGTACTTC
TRBJ1-1,TRBV4-3,-,many,CASSQEGSMNTEAFF,TGCGCCAGCAGCCAAGAGGGGAGCATGAACACTGAAGCTTTCTTT
TRBJ1-2,TRBV18,-,once,CASLLGDGYTF,TGTGCCAGCTTATTAGGGGATGGCTACACCTTC
TRBJ2-3,TRBV9,TRBD2,-,CASSPLAGEQDTQYF,TGTGCCAGCAGCCCCTTAGCGGGGGAGCAGGATACGCAGTATTTT
TRBJ2-7,TRBV4-1,TRBD2,-,CAPRLARYEQYF,TGCGCCCCCAGACTAGCCCGCTACGAGCAGTACTTC
TRBJ1-1,TRBV12-3/TRBV12-4,-,many,CASSLIGETEAFF,TGTGCCAGCAGTTTAATAGGGGAGACTGAAGCTTTCTTT
TRBJ2-5,TRBV20-1,-,many,CSATNLAVQETQYF,TGCAGTGCTACGAACTTAGCGGTCCAAGAGACCCAGTACTTC
TRBJ2-7,TRBV27,TRBD1,-,CASSPDPGTGSYEQYF,TGTGCCAGCAGTCCGGACCCCGGGACAGGGTCCTACGAGCAGTACTTC
TRBJ2-5,TRBV7-9,TRBD1,few,CASSSTTTTGEETQYF,TGTGCCAGCAGCTCCACCACCACGACAGGGGAAGAGACCCAGTACTTC
TRBJ1-2,TRBV2,-,-,CASSRVSPGYTF,TGTGCCAGCAGTCGGGTATCCCCCGGCTACACCTTC
TRBJ1-2,TRBV6-1,-,many,CASSRGGSYGYTF,TGTGCCAGCAGCCGGGGAGGGAGCTATGGCTACACCTTC
TRBJ1-2,TRBV27,TRBD1,many,CASREGWGAGGYGYTF,TGTGCCAGCCGGGAGGGGTGGGGCGCAGGGGGCTATGGCTACACCTTC
TRBJ1-5,TRBV10-2,TRBD1,many,CASSEDRDGQPQHF,TGCGCCAGCAGTGAGGACAGGGACGGCCAGCCCCAGCATTTT
TRBJ1-2,TRBV11-2,-,-,CASSLVSAGNADGYTF,TGTGCCAGCAGCTTGGTTAGCGCAGGAAACGCAGATGGCTACACCTTC
TRBJ2-5,TRBV7-9,-,many,CASSLGLREQQETQYF,TGTGCCAGCAGCTTAGGGCTACGAGAACAGCAAGAGACCCAGTACTTC
TRBJ1-5,TRBV6-2/TRBV6-3,-,-,CASRNSGISNQPQHF,TGTGCCAGCAGAAACTCAGGGATTAGCAATCAGCCCCAGCATTTT
TRBJ2-7,TRBV5-1,-,many,CASSGVNSYEQYF,TGCGCCAGCTCGGGGGTTAACTCCTACGAGCAGTACTTC
TRBJ2-7,TRBV6-2/TRBV6-3,-,many,CASSRDSGNEQYF,TGTGCCAGCAGCAGGGACAGCGGGAACGAGCAGTACTTC
TRBJ1-5,TRBV7-6,-,few,CASSLSVGSNQPQHF,TGTGCCAGCAGCTTAAGTGTAGGAAGCAATCAGCCCCAGCATTTT
TRBJ2-2,TRBV15,-,few,CATSREAGWLDTGELFF,TGTGCCACCAGCAGAGAGGCGGGATGGTTAGACACCGGGGAGCTGTTTTTT
TRBJ1-6,TRBV6-1,TRBD1,many,CASSGPGQSSPLHF,TGTGCCAGCAGTGGTCCGGGACAGTCTTCACCCCTCCACTTT
TRBJ1-2,TRBV11-2,TRBD1,-,CASSWVRQGGYGYTF,TGTGCCAGCAGCTGGGTCCGACAGGGCGGCTATGGCTACACCTTC
TRBJ2-7,TRBV7-2,-,-,CASRPGGLTYEQYF,TGTGCCAGCAGGCCCGGGGGCCTGACCTACGAGCAGTACTTC
TRBJ2-5,TRBV7-9,TRBD2,many,CASSTGGGQETQYF,TGTGCCAGCAGCACCGGGGGGGGCCAAGAGACCCAGTACTTC
TRBJ1-6,TRBV19,-,few,CASAGGNSPLHF,TGTGCCAGCGCTGGAGGGAATTCACCCCTCCACTTT
TRBJ1-2,TRBV6-1,-,many,CASSEAGGPNYGYTF,TGTGCCAGCAGTGAAGCAGGGGGGCCTAACTATGGCTACACCTTC
TRBJ1-2,TRBV2,-,many,CASSEAEQFYGYTF,TGTGCCAGCAGTGAAGCGGAACAGTTCTATGGCTACACCTTC
TRBJ2-5,TRBV27,-,many,CASSLPGETQYF,TGTGCCAGCAGCCTACCCGGAGAGACCCAGTACTTC
TRBJ1-6,TRBV6-1,-,-,CASSDWDYNSPLHF,TGTGCCAGCAGTGACTGGGACTATAATTCACCCCTCCACTTT
TRBJ2-5,TRBV7-9,TRBD1,many,CASSLWDRGEGETQYF,TGTGCCAGCAGCTTATGGGACAGGGGAGAAGGCGAGACCCAGTACTTC
TRBJ1-5,TRBV27,-,many,CASSLSASSQPQHF,TGTGCCAGCAGTTTATCCGCCAGCTCTCAGCCCCAGCATTTT
TRBJ1-2,TRBV11-2,-,-,CASSLGEGRGYTF,TGTGCCAGCAGCTTGGGTGAAGGTCGTGGCTACACCTTC
TRBJ1-5,TRBV2,-,few,CASSGTGLIQPQHF,TGTGCCAGCAGTGGAACAGGGTTGATTCAGCCCCAGCATTTT
TRBJ2-7,TRBV7-6,-,many,CASSLGIEGSPHEQYF,TGTGCCAGCAGCTTAGGAATCGAGGGGTCCCCACACGAGCAGTACTTC
TRBJ1-1,TRBV6-5,-,many,CASSYDRMNTEAFF,TGTGCCAGCAGTTACGACAGAATGAACACTGAAGCTTTCTTT
TRBJ1-5,TRBV7-9,-,-,CASSLGVHQPQHF,TGTGCCAGCAGCTTAGGGGTGCATCAGCCCCAGCATTTT
TRBJ1-1,TRBV20-1,TRBD1,many,CSARDRRTGGTEAFF,TGCAGTGCTAGAGATCGTCGGACAGGGGGCACTGAAGCTTTCTTT
TRBJ2-7,TRBV7-2,-,many,CASSQGLLGNEQYF,TGTGCCAGCAGCCAGGGACTCCTAGGGAACGAGCAGTACTTC
TRBJ2-7,TRBV6-5,TRBD2,many,CASSYFSGGARWNEQYF,TGTGCCAGCAGTTACTTTAGCGGGGGGGCCAGGTGGAACGAGCAGTACTTC
TRBJ1-2,TRBV6-5,-,many,CASSYSRGAHGYTF,TGTGCCAGCAGTTACTCCCGGGGAGCCCATGGCTACACCTTC
TRBJ2-2,TRBV27,-,many,CASSSLDRWELFF,TGTGCCAGCAGTTCCCTCGACCGTTGGGAGCTGTTTTTT
TRBJ1-1,TRBV6-5,TRBD1,-,CASSYADRGLVNTEAFF,TGTGCCAGCAGTTACGCCGACAGGGGGCTGGTAAACACTGAAGCTTTCTTT
TRBJ1-1,TRBV12-3/TRBV12-4,TRBD1,-,CASGGQGEGEAFF,TGTGCCAGCGGAGGACAGGGGGAAGGTGAAGCTTTCTTC
TRBJ1-1,TRBV7-9,-,many,CASSWDQGGTEAFF,TGTGCCAGCAGCTGGGATCAGGGAGGCACTGAAGCTTTCTTT
TRBJ2-6,TRBV20-1,-,many,CSATRGGANVLTF,TGCAGTGCCACCCGCGGTGGGGCCAACGTCCTGACTTTC
TRBJ2-5,TRBV24-1,-,many,CATSDASWGTQYF,TGTGCCACCAGTGATGCTAGTTGGGGGACCCAGTACTTC
TRBJ2-7,TRBV11-2,-,many,CASSSMIEQYF,TGTGCCAGCAGCAGTATGATCGAGCAGTACTTC
TRBJ2-2,TRBV6-1,-,-,CASGTRGSAGELFF,TGTGCCAGCGGAACAAGGGGATCGGCCGGGGAGCTGTTTTTT
TRBJ2-7,TRBV20-1,TRBD1,few,CSALSVDRGFPYEQYF,TGCAGTGCTCTCTCAGTTGACAGGGGATTCCCCTACGAGCAGTACTTC